This passage covers 22 T cell receptor beta chains from one sample sequenced in a study of CD8+ T cells in alopecia areata. Documented treatment: oral pan-JAK inhibitor, 5-10 mg twice daily. Investigators isolated RNA and reverse transcribed it into cDNA to act as the sequencing template. Some clones are missing from TCRdb's copy, which holds only in-frame ones; the method was immunoSEQ multiplex PCR. There are approximately 160,000 clones in the sample; 60% to 75% occur only once, and approximately 15% lies in the top ten. This specimen was CD4+ T cells sorted from blood, taken at week 24, from a patient treated with tofacitinib. The receptors derive from a human donor with alopecia areata.

This clone was detected a few times. The chain recombines TRBV29-1 with TRBJ2-7; D call uncertain. CDR1 and CDR2 from the germline V gene are SQVTM and ANQGSEA. Trimming took off 2 bases at V and 4 bases at J, with 12 bases between the two ends. The CDR3 extends over 13 amino acids. CDR3 nucleotide sequence: TGCAGCGTTGAACTGGGATGGCCGTACGAGCAGTACTTC. Residues: CSVELGWPYEQYF.

For the CDR3, the DNA is TGTGCCAGCTCCTCAAGCGGCGGGGGCGCGGGCTATGGCTACACCTTC. It yields the protein CASSSSGGGAGYGYTF. This chain links TRBV5-6 with TRBJ1-2; tentatively, D is TRBD1 (6 bases). CDR1 is SGHDT and CDR2 is YYEEEE in the germline V gene. Trimming pared 7 bases from V and 4 bases from J, leaving 23 bases between. The CDR3 sequence is 16 residues long.

The chain combines TRBV6-5 with TRBJ2-3; D unclear. The germline V gene has CDR1 MNHEY and CDR2 SVGAGI. The V gene lost 6 bases and the J gene lost 1 base, with 11 bases spanning the gap. There are 14 residues in the CDR3. This CDR3 is CASSGSSGTDTQYF. CDR3 sequence (DNA): TGTGCCAGCAGCGGTTCGAGCGGCACAGATACGCAGTATTTT.

CDR3: CASTPAGRATVGFF. The CDR3, as DNA: TGTGCCAGCACCCCCGCGGGAAGGGCCACGGTAGGTTTCTTT. V gene TRBV25-1 combines with J gene TRBJ1-1; D remains unclear. The CDR3 consists of 14 residues. Germline V gene sequence: CDR1 MGHDK, CDR2 SYGVNS. Trimming left V 7 bases short and J 13 bases short, with 25 bases between.

The chain is built from TRBV15 and TRBJ2-7; 7 nucleotides line up with TRBD2. V dropped 1 base and J dropped 1; count of bases not matched to a gene: 4. The CDR3 runs 15 residues. Germline CDR1 and CDR2: LNHNV and YYDKDF (reference sequence). The CDR3 is CATSRVNGGSYEQYF. In DNA form, the CDR3 reads TGTGCCACCAGCAGAGTTAACGGGGGGTCCTACGAGCAGTACTTC.

Comment on this clone: Other DNA sequences within the sample encode an identical CDR3. This sequence joins TRBV18 and TRBJ1-4; D not certain. V was cut by 2 bases and J by 8 bases, with 9 bases left in between. Germline values: CDR1 KGHSH, CDR2 LQKENI. CDR3 length: 13 amino acids. The CDR3 nucleotides are TGTGCCAGCTCACCAGGGGATTGGGAAAAACTGTTTTTT. It yields the protein CASSPGDWEKLFF.

This chain links TRBV5-1 with TRBJ2-6; TRBD1 aligns across 8 bases. This CDR3 spans 15 amino acids. J gave up 8 bases and V 4 bases, and 8 bases lay outside the gene matches. Germline assignment: CDR1 SGHRS and CDR2 YFSETQ. CDR3 coding DNA: TGCGCCAGCAGCGCCGGATGGACAGGGACCAACGTCCTGACTTTC. It translates to CASSAGWTGTNVLTF.

The V gene is TRBV4-2, the J gene TRBJ1-2; no clear D gene. Germline values: CDR1 LGHNA, CDR2 YNFKEQ. The CDR3 has 16 amino acids. Deletions cut 0 bases from V and 7 bases from J, with 18 bases between. The CDR3 region is CASSQDHSGSWGGYTF. The CDR3 DNA reads TGTGCCAGCAGCCAAGATCATTCAGGTTCCTGGGGTGGCTACACCTTC.

The CDR3 is CSVDRVSGYTF. CDR3 DNA: TGCAGCGTTGACAGGGTTTCTGGCTACACCTTC. J is TRBJ1-2 and V is TRBV29-1; tentative D call: TRBD1 (5 bases). Per the germline V gene, CDR1 is SQVTM and CDR2 is ANQGSEA. The CDR3 has 11 amino acids. V lost 3 bases, J lost 7 bases, and 9 bases lay in between.

The rearrangement joins TRBV11-2 to TRBJ2-6; D perhaps matches TRBD2 (5 bases). CDR1 SGHAT and CDR2 FQNNGV come from the germline V gene. Between the trimmed V and J ends, which lost 5 bases and 1 base, there was a span of 9 bases. This CDR3 has 15 residues. The CDR3 reads CASSRPGSGANVLTF. The CDR3 DNA reads as TGTGCCAGCAGCCGGCCGGGGTCTGGGGCCAACGTCCTGACTTTC.

V usage is TRBV6-5 and J usage is TRBJ2-5, with D perhaps being TRBD1 or TRBD2 (5 bases each). The CDR3 covers 13 residues. V gave up 5 bases and J gave up 4 bases, with 11 bases separating them. Germline lookup yields CDR1 MNHEY and CDR2 SVGAGI. The CDR3 loop reads CASSRDLTETQYF. CDR3 sequence (DNA): TGTGCCAGCAGTCGGGACCTTACAGAGACCCAGTACTTC.

V is TRBV9 and J is TRBJ2-3, with TRBD2 matching over 8 bases. CDR1 SGDLS and CDR2 YYNGEE come from the germline V gene. CDR3 size: 16 residues. The junction had 7 bases not matched to a gene; V was cut back by 0 bases and J by 4 bases. CDR3 sequence (DNA): TGTGCCAGCAGCGTAGACCCCAGCGGGGGTGCAGATACGCAGTATTTT. This gives the protein CASSVDPSGGADTQYF.

J is TRBJ1-5 and V is TRBV7-2, with 7 bases lining up with TRBD1. CDR3 length: 12 residues. The V and J ends lost 7 bases and 6 bases, in that order; junction bases with no gene match: 3. Germline V lookup: CDR1 SGHTA, CDR2 FQGNSA. The CDR3 DNA is TGTGCCAGCAACAAGGGGGCTCAGCCCCAGCATTTT. It specifies CASNKGAQPQHF. The full variable domain, rest sourced from reference TRBV7-2 and TRBJ1-5, is GAGVSQSPSNKVTEKGKDVELRCDPISGHTALYWYRQSLGQGLEFLIYFQGNSAPDKSGLPSDRFSAERTGGSVSTLTIQRTQQEDSAVYLCASNKGAQPQHFGDGTRLSIL.

The chain uses TRBV25-1 and TRBJ1-3, with unresolved D. The V end lost 8 bases, the J end lost 6 bases, and 5 bases lay between the germline ends. Per the germline V gene, CDR1 is MGHDK and CDR2 is SYGVNS. The CDR3 contains 10 residues. CDR3 residues: CASGINTIYF. DNA for the CDR3: TGTGCCAGCGGGATAAACACCATATATTTT.

The V call is TRBV19, the J call TRBJ2-7, with D possibly TRBD1 on 6 matching bases. Between the trimmed V and J ends, which lost 1 base and 1 base, there was a span of 11 bases. The CDR3 spans 15 residues. CDR1 is LNHDA and CDR2 is SQIVND in the germline V gene (reference sequence). Here the CDR3 reads CASSIVGTRSYEQYF. The CDR3 DNA follows: TGTGCCAGTAGTATAGTAGGGACAAGATCCTACGAGCAGTACTTC.

This chain links TRBV19 with TRBJ1-6; 7 nucleotides agree with TRBD1. Per germline, CDR1 LNHDA and CDR2 SQIVND (reference sequence). This CDR3 contains 13 residues. The V gene end was trimmed by 4 bases and the J gene end by 7 bases; junction bases not matched to a gene: 1. The CDR3 protein is CASSTTGNSPLHF. The DNA for the CDR3 is TGTGCCAGTAGTACGACAGGGAATTCACCCCTCCACTTT.

The chain recombines TRBV5-1 with TRBJ1-2; no reliable D call. The germline V gene encodes CDR1 SGHRS and CDR2 YFSETQ. This CDR3 is 13 amino acids long. V was pared by 2 bases and J by 2 bases, with 7 bases between. The CDR3 DNA is TGCGCCAGCAGCTTTCGGGAGAACTATGGCTACACCTTC. Translated, it gives CASSFRENYGYTF.

The rearrangement joins TRBV6-6 to TRBJ2-1, with D possibly matching TRBD1 (6 bases). The V end was cut by 6 bases, the J end by 8 bases, with 11 bases between. Per germline, CDR1 MNHNY and CDR2 SVGAGI (reference sequence). The CDR3 is 12 amino acids. The chain's CDR3 is CASSIQGDEQFF. CDR3 DNA: TGTGCCAGCAGCATACAGGGCGATGAGCAGTTCTTC.

There are a few counts of this clone. This rearrangement joins TRBV6-1 to TRBJ1-6; 7 positions match TRBD1. V was pared by 6 bases and J by 6 bases, with 8 bases of the junction left unmatched. Germline V gives CDR1 MNHNS, CDR2 SASEGT. The CDR3 covers 15 residues. The DNA of the CDR3 is TGTGCCAGCAGGACCACCGGGACAGCTAATTCACCCCTCCACTTT. It specifies CASRTTGTANSPLHF.

This chain joins TRBV6-1 and TRBJ2-1, with 8 bases identical to TRBD2. This CDR3 contains 14 residues. Trimming took 8 bases from V and 2 from J; bases not matched to a gene: 5. Per germline, CDR1 MNHNS and CDR2 SASEGT. CDR3 nucleotides: TGTGCCAGCGGCGGGGGGAGCGCCTACAATGAGCAGTTCTTC. Translated: CASGGGSAYNEQFF.

The CDR3 loop is CASSLSLQGAGETQYF. The CDR3 nucleotides are TGCGCCAGCAGCTTGAGTCTACAGGGGGCCGGAGAGACCCAGTACTTC. V usage is TRBV5-1 and J usage is TRBJ2-5; 9 nucleotides match TRBD1. This CDR3 is 16 amino acids long. Germline trimming cut 1 base from V and 4 bases from J; bases unmatched to any gene: 8. From germline, CDR1 is SGHRS and CDR2 YFSETQ.

The rearrangement uses TRBV5-1 and TRBJ2-1; TRBD2 might be the D (6 bases). The V end lost 6 bases, the J end lost 7 bases, and 11 bases lay between the germline ends. This CDR3 contains 12 residues. CDR1 is SGHRS and CDR2 is YFSETQ in the germline V gene. CDR3 DNA sequence: TGCGCCAGCAAACCGGGGAGGAATGAGCAGTTCTTC. It yields the protein CASKPGRNEQFF.